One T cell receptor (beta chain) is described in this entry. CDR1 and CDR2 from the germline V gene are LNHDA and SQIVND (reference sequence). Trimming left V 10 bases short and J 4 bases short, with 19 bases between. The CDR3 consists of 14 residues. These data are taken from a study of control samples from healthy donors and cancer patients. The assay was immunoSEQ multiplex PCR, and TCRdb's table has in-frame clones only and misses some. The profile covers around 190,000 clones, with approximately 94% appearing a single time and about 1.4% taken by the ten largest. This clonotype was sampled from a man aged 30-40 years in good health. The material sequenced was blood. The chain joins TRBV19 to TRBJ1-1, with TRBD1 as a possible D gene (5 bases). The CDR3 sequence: CAINAGPQATEAFF. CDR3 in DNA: TGTGCCATCAATGCAGGGCCGCAGGCCACTGAAGCTTTCTTT.